This is a list of T cell receptor beta chains from one sample in a study of shared clonotypes between healthy human individuals. Profiled with immunoSEQ multiplex PCR; TCRdb holds only in-frame clones, not every one. The table lists 1.5 million to 1.9 million clones, roughly 98% of them singletons. The specimen sequenced was naive CD4+ T cells sorted from blood. All receptors derive from a man aged 25-45 years in good health. The conserved cysteine and the conserved F or W are not part of the CDR3 here. Each record gives: J gene, clone size, V gene, CDR3 protein. Only part of the rows carry a size: once, few, many, or a class if the clone is expanded.

J: TRBJ2-7
size: -
V: TRBV21-1
CDR3: ASSKGAGAQGTYEQY

J: TRBJ2-3
size: -
V: TRBV18
CDR3: ASSKLDPVTDTQY

J: TRBJ1-1
size: -
V: TRBV11-2
CDR3: ASSLDRDAEAF

J: TRBJ2-3
size: -
V: TRBV5-4
CDR3: ASSFPGTSGTDTQY

J: TRBJ1-5
size: -
V: TRBV28
CDR3: ASSQSRLPQH

J: TRBJ2-7
size: -
V: TRBV18
CDR3: ASSQSHTYEQY

J: TRBJ1-1
size: -
V: TRBV4-3
CDR3: ASSQDAGQGWGTEAF

J: TRBJ2-6
size: -
V: TRBV6-6
CDR3: ASRLDRLSGANVLT

J: TRBJ1-1
size: once
V: TRBV19
CDR3: ASSLGPPEEAF

J: TRBJ1-5
size: once
V: TRBV9
CDR3: ASSVGLGQPQH

J: TRBJ2-7
size: -
V: TRBV30
CDR3: AWSVPRLQPEQY

J: TRBJ2-6
size: -
V: TRBV9
CDR3: ASTGPGHGGANVLT

J: TRBJ1-3
size: many
V: TRBV30
CDR3: AWGLTGIKHTIY

J: TRBJ2-7
size: -
V: TRBV28
CDR3: ASQGGYEQY

J: TRBJ2-2
size: -
V: TRBV11-2
CDR3: ASSFYRDTGELF

J: TRBJ1-4
size: -
V: TRBV2
CDR3: ASSRGTNEKLF